These T cell receptor beta chains were read from a single sample in a study of T cell changes during pregnancy in multiple sclerosis. Clones were read by immunoSEQ multiplex PCR, and TCRdb kept only the in-frame ones, dropping some. The sample records about 34,000 clones, roughly 90% being singletons. The source material was CD8+ T cells from peripheral blood mononuclear cells, sampled after pregnancy. Receptors were obtained from a female donor with multiple sclerosis, enrolled in a pregnancy study. Both conserved end residues are part of each CDR3. Each record gives: D gene, V gene, J gene, clone size, CDR3 protein, CDR3 DNA. D genes are given only for firm matches. Rows may omit the clone size; those that give it use once, few, many or a size class.

>-|TRBV29-1|TRBJ2-7|-
CSVDLGEGYEQYF
TGCAGCGTTGATTTAGGGGAAGGCTACGAGCAGTACTTC
>TRBD1|TRBV6-1|TRBJ2-2|-
CASSPGQGGAGELFF
TGTGCCAGCAGTCCGGGACAGGGAGGGGCCGGGGAGCTGTTTTTT
>TRBD1|TRBV4-3|TRBJ1-1|-
CASSQDGLTGTAMNTEAFF
TGCGCCAGCAGCCAAGATGGTCTAACCGGGACAGCGATGAACACTGAAGCTTTCTTT
>TRBD2|TRBV7-6|TRBJ2-5|once
CASSSTSGDQETQYF
TGTGCCAGCAGCTCAACTAGCGGGGACCAAGAGACCCAGTACTTC
>TRBD1|TRBV2|TRBJ2-2|-
CASSGGQGNTGELFF
TGTGCCAGCAGTGGGGGACAGGGGAACACCGGGGAGCTGTTTTTT
>TRBD2|TRBV4-2|TRBJ2-1|-
CASSQDRGGNEQFF
TGTGCCAGCAGCCAAGACCGGGGAGGGAATGAGCAGTTCTTC
>-|TRBV13|TRBJ2-2|-
CASSSGAGELFF
TGTGCCAGCAGTAGTGGAGCCGGGGAGCTGTTTTTT
>TRBD2|TRBV4-2|TRBJ2-3|-
CASSPTELAGGRTDTQYF
TGTGCCAGCAGCCCAACGGAGCTAGCGGGGGGGCGTACAGATACGCAGTATTTT
>-|TRBV4-3|TRBJ2-2|-
CASSQDRDFGGDTGELFF
TGCGCCAGCAGCCAAGATCGGGATTTCGGGGGAGACACCGGGGAGCTGTTTTTT
>-|TRBV4-3|TRBJ2-5|-
CASSPRGPGEQETQYF
TGCGCCAGCAGCCCCCGAGGACCCGGGGAGCAAGAGACCCAGTACTTC
>-|TRBV4-3|TRBJ1-3|-
CASSQEWTGGNTIYF
TGCGCCAGCAGCCAAGAGTGGACGGGGGGAAACACCATATATTTT
>TRBD1|TRBV23-1|TRBJ2-7|once
CASSPPRDSSEQYF
TGCGCCAGCAGCCCCCCTCGGGACAGCTCCGAGCAGTACTTC
>TRBD1|TRBV7-9|TRBJ1-4|once
CASSPGTGGGGEKLFF
TGTGCCAGCAGCCCAGGGACAGGGGGAGGTGGTGAAAAACTGTTTTTT
>-|TRBV7-6|TRBJ1-2|-
CASSRTPSQPGEGYTF
TGTGCCAGCAGCCGGACCCCCTCGCAGCCGGGGGAAGGCTACACCTTC
>-|TRBV2|TRBJ2-5|-
CASSEGRVQVETQYF
TGTGCCAGCAGTGAGGGGCGAGTCCAAGTGGAGACCCAGTACTTC
>TRBD1|TRBV7-6|TRBJ2-1|-
CASSHLGQSSYNEQFF
TGTGCCAGCAGCCACTTGGGACAGAGCTCCTACAATGAGCAGTTCTTC
>-|TRBV9|TRBJ2-2|-
CASSAGSWDTGELFF
TGTGCCAGCAGTGCAGGGTCGTGGGACACCGGGGAGCTGTTTTTT
>-|TRBV11-2|TRBJ2-2|-
CASSVGSRGPGTGELFF
TGTGCCAGCAGCGTAGGGTCGCGGGGCCCGGGCACCGGGGAGCTGTTTTTT
>-|TRBV9|TRBJ2-1|few
CASSVDIEGANNEQFF
TGTGCCAGCAGCGTAGATATAGAAGGAGCGAACAATGAGCAGTTCTTC
>TRBD2|TRBV13|TRBJ2-7|-
CASSLDSAGGREQYF
TGTGCCAGCAGCTTAGATTCGGCGGGGGGGCGCGAGCAGTACTTC
>TRBD1|TRBV27|TRBJ1-2|-
CASSLGTGFGYTF
TGTGCCAGCAGTTTAGGGACAGGGTTTGGCTACACCTTC
>-|TRBV14|TRBJ1-1|-
CASSQDGLRGMNTEAFF
TGTGCCAGCAGCCAAGACGGGTTGCGGGGGATGAACACTGAAGCTTTCTTT
>TRBD1|TRBV4-1|TRBJ1-1|-
CASSGVQGWDTEAFF
TGCGCCAGCAGCGGAGTACAGGGGTGGGACACTGAAGCTTTCTTT
>-|TRBV2|TRBJ2-5|few
CASRSETQYF
TGTGCCAGCAGGAGTGAGACCCAGTACTTC
>TRBD2|TRBV11-2|TRBJ2-1|-
CASSLGGGGEQFF
TGTGCCAGCAGCTTAGGGGGGGGTGGTGAGCAGTTCTTC
>TRBD2|TRBV23-1|TRBJ2-7|-
CASSQSCWGGYEQYF
TGCGCCAGCAGTCAATCGTGCTGGGGGGGCTACGAGCAGTACTTC
>TRBD1|TRBV18|TRBJ2-7|-
CASSPGTGNEQYF
TGTGCCAGCTCACCCGGGACAGGAAACGAGCAGTACTTC
>-|TRBV30|TRBJ2-1|-
CAWRGPGYEQFF
TGTGCCTGGAGGGGGCCGGGTTATGAGCAGTTCTTC
>TRBD1|TRBV4-3|TRBJ2-7|-
CASSPARGFEQYF
TGCGCCAGCAGCCCGGCCAGGGGGTTCGAGCAGTACTTC
>TRBD2|TRBV6-1|TRBJ2-4|once
CASSEWGGSTKNIQYF
TGTGCCAGCAGTGAATGGGGGGGTTCGACCAAAAACATTCAGTACTTC
>-|TRBV7-9|TRBJ2-5|-
CASSSPTDQRQYF
TGTGCCAGCAGCTCACCTACCGACCAGAGGCAGTACTTC
>-|TRBV14|TRBJ1-1|-
CASSQAGNLEAFF
TGTGCCAGCAGCCAGGCAGGGAACCTTGAAGCTTTCTTT
>TRBD1|TRBV6-1|TRBJ1-2|-
CASSVFGDRGYGYTF
TGTGCCAGCAGTGTCTTTGGGGACAGGGGCTATGGCTACACCTTC
>TRBD1|TRBV7-9|TRBJ1-1|-
CASSLVDRVNTEAFF
TGTGCCAGCAGCTTAGTAGACAGGGTGAACACTGAAGCTTTCTTT
>TRBD2|TRBV27|TRBJ2-1|once
CASMRGGNEQFF
TGTGCCAGCATGCGGGGGGGCAATGAGCAGTTCTTC
>TRBD1|TRBV4-1|TRBJ1-5|-
CASSLQQGARQPQHF
TGCGCCAGCAGCCTTCAACAGGGGGCGAGACAGCCCCAGCATTTT
>TRBD2|TRBV7-3|TRBJ2-7|once
CASSSTSGYEQYF
TGTGCCAGCAGCTCCACTAGCGGCTACGAGCAGTACTTC
>-|TRBV6-6|TRBJ1-1|-
CASSYPQLNTEAFF
TGTGCCAGCAGTTACCCCCAGTTGAACACTGAAGCTTTCTTT
>-|TRBV19|TRBJ1-5|-
CASSIVSGQPQHF
TGTGCCAGTAGTATAGTTTCAGGGCAGCCCCAGCATTTT
>TRBD1|TRBV25-1|TRBJ1-2|-
CASSGRGLGGYTF
TGTGCCAGCAGTGGGAGGGGGCTAGGTGGCTACACCTTC
>-|TRBV9|TRBJ2-7|-
CARSPGQHEQYF
TGTGCCAGGAGTCCCGGACAGCACGAGCAGTACTTC
>TRBD2|TRBV2|TRBJ2-3|-
CAIVAGESTDTQYF
TGTGCCATCGTAGCGGGGGAGAGCACAGATACGCAGTATTTT
>TRBD1|TRBV4-3|TRBJ1-2|-
CASSPGQVFRDGYTF
TGCGCCAGCAGCCCGGGACAGGTTTTTAGGGATGGCTACACCTTC
>TRBD1|TRBV29-1|TRBJ2-5|once
CSVGGDRRAWRETQYF
TGCAGCGTTGGGGGGGACAGGCGGGCGTGGAGAGAGACCCAGTACTTC
>-|TRBV4-1|TRBJ2-1|-
CASSQVRDSLNEQFF
TGCGCCAGCAGCCAAGTGCGGGACAGTTTGAATGAGCAGTTCTTC
>-|TRBV4-2|TRBJ1-1|few
CASSQGDTEAFF
TGTGCCAGCAGCCAAGGAGACACTGAAGCTTTCTTT
>TRBD1|TRBV7-3|TRBJ1-1|-
CASSSGQGTTEAFF
TGTGCCAGCAGCTCAGGACAGGGCACCACTGAAGCTTTCTTT
>TRBD1|TRBV19|TRBJ1-5|-
CASSNLPGQGVHPNQPQHF
TGTGCCAGTAGTAACCTACCGGGACAGGGGGTTCACCCCAATCAGCCCCAGCATTTT
>-|TRBV2|TRBJ2-1|once
CASSDTPGGDEQFF
TGTGCCAGCAGTGACACGCCGGGGGGCGATGAGCAGTTCTTC
>-|TRBV7-9|TRBJ1-1|-
CASSLGGGREIQAFF
TGTGCCAGCAGCTTAGGGGGGGGCAGGGAAATTCAAGCTTTCTTT
>TRBD1|TRBV7-2|TRBJ1-2|-
CASLRDSGVYGYTF
TGTGCCAGCCTACGGGACAGTGGGGTCTATGGCTACACCTTC
>-|TRBV21-1|TRBJ2-7|once
CASSLQANYEQYF
TGTGCCAGCAGCCTCCAGGCCAACTACGAGCAGTACTTC
>TRBD1|TRBV27|TRBJ2-7|-
CASINSGTGPYEQYF
TGTGCCAGCATCAACTCCGGGACAGGCCCCTACGAGCAGTACTTC